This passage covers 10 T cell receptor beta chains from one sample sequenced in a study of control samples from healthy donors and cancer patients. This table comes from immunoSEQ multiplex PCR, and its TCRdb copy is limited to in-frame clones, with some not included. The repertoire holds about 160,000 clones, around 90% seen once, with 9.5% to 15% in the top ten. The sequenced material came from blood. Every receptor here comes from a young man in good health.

The CDR3: CASSQDRRADQPQHF. The CDR3 DNA reads as TGCGCCAGCAGCCAAGATAGGAGGGCCGATCAGCCCCAGCATTTT. The chain couples TRBV4-3 to TRBJ1-5, with D hard to call. The CDR3 has 15 amino acids. Trimming took 0 bases from V and 5 from J, leaving 11 bases between them. The germline V gene has CDR1 LGHNA and CDR2 YSLEER.

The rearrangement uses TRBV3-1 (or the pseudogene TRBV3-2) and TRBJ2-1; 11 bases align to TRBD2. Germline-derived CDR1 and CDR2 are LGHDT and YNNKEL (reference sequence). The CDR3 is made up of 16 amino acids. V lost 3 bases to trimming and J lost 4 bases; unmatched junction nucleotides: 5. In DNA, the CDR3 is TGTGCCAGCAGCCATTTGGGGACTAGCGGTTACAATGAGCAGTTCTTC. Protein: CASSHLGTSGYNEQFF.

This chain's CDR3 is CASSQPLSDTQYF. The CDR3 DNA reads TGTGCCAGCAGCCAACCCTTGAGCGATACGCAGTATTTT. The V and J genes are TRBV3-1 (or the pseudogene TRBV3-2) and TRBJ2-3; D unresolved. V lost 2 bases to trimming and J lost 6 bases, with 9 bases between them. The germline CDR1 and CDR2 sequences are LGHDT and YNNKEL (reference sequence). CDR3 size: 13 residues.

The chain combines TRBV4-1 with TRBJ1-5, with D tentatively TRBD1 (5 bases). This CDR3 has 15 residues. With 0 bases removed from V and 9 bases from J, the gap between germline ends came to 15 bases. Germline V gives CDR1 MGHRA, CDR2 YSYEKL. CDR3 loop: CASSQDLWGLRPQHF. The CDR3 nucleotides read TGCGCCAGCAGCCAAGATTTATGGGGACTTAGGCCCCAGCATTTT.

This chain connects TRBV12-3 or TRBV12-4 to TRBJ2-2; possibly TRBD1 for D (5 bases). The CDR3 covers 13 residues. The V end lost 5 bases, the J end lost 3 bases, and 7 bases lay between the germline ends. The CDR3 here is CASSEGDTGELFF. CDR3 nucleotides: TGTGCCAGCAGTGAAGGGGACACCGGGGAGCTGTTTTTT.

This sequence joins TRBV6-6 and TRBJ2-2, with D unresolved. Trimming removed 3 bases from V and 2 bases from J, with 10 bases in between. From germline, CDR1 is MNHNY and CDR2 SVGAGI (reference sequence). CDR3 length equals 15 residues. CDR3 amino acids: CASSYSGLNTGELFF. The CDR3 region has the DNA TGTGCCAGCAGTTATTCCGGATTAAACACCGGGGAGCTGTTTTTT.

The CDR3 loop is CASSPNQGSLSNTGELFF. Written as DNA, the CDR3 is TGTGCCAGCTCACCGAATCAGGGGTCGTTGTCGAACACCGGGGAGCTGTTTTTT. The chain employs TRBV18 and TRBJ2-2, with a weak D call TRBD1 (6 bases). V lost 3 bases to trimming and J lost 0 bases, with 17 bases between them. CDR3 length equals 18 residues. Germline CDR1 and CDR2: KGHSH and LQKENI.

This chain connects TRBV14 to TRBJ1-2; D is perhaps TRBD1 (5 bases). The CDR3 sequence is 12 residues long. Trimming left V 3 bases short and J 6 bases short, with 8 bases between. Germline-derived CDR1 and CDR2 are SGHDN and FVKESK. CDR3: CASSHREHGYTF. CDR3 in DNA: TGTGCCAGCAGCCACAGGGAACATGGCTACACCTTC.

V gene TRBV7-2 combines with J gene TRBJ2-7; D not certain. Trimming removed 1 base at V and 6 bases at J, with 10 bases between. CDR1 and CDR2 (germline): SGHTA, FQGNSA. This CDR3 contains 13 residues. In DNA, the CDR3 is TGTGCCAGCAGCTTAGAACTCTCAAGCGAGCAGTACTTC. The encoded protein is CASSLELSSEQYF.

The CDR3 DNA reads as TGTGCCAGCTCACCTCGGTCTGATGAACATTATGGCTACACCTTC. Amino acid sequence: CASSPRSDEHYGYTF. The chain has TRBV18 and TRBJ1-2; unclear D gene. The CDR3 has 15 amino acids. CDR1 is KGHSH and CDR2 is LQKENI in the germline V gene. V was pared by 3 bases and J by 5 bases, with 16 bases between.